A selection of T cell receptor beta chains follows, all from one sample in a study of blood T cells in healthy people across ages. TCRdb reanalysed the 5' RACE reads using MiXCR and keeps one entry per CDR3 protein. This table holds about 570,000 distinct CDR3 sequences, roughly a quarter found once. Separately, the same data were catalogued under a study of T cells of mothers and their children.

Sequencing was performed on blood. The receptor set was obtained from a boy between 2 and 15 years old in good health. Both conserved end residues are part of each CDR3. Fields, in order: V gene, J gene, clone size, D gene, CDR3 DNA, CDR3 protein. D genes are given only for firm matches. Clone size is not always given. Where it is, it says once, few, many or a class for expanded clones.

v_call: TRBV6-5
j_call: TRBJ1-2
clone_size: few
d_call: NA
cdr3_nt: TGTGCCAGCAGACCCACAGACAGGATTCTATGGGGCTACACCTTC
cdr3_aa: CASRPTDRILWGYTF

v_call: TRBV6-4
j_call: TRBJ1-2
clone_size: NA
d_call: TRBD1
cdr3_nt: TGTGCCAGCAGTGTCTTTTCGGGACAGGGGGCGCCAGGCTACACCTTC
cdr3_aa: CASSVFSGQGAPGYTF

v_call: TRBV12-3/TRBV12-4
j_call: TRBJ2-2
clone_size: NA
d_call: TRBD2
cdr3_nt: TGTGCCAGCAGTTTAGTGCTAGCGGGAGGTCCCGGGGAGCTGTTTTTT
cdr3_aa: CASSLVLAGGPGELFF

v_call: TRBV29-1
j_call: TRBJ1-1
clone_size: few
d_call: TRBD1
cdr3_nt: TGCAGCGTTGAACATGACAGGGGGCCAGAAGCTTTCTTT
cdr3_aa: CSVEHDRGPEAFF

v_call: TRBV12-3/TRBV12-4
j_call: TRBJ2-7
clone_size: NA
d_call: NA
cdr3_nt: TGTGCCAGCAGTGGTGTCTCAAAATACGAGCAGTACTTC
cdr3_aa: CASSGVSKYEQYF

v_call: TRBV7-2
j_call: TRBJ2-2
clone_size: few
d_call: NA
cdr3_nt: TGTGCCAGCAGCTTAATCCCGATCGGGGAGCTGTTTTTT
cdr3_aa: CASSLIPIGELFF

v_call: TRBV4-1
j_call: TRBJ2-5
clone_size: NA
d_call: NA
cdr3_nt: TGCGCCAGCAGCCGAGCGGAAGGAAGAGGGGAGACCCAGTACTTC
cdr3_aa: CASSRAEGRGETQYF

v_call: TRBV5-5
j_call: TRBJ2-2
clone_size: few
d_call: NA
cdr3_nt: TGTGCCAGCAGCTTGGCCGGAGGGACAGTCACCGGGGAGCTGTTTTTT
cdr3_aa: CASSLAGGTVTGELFF

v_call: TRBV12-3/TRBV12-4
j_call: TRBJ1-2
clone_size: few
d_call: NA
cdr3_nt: TGTGCCAGCAGCTCCTCCCGTCCTAACTATGGCTACACCTTC
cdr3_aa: CASSSSRPNYGYTF

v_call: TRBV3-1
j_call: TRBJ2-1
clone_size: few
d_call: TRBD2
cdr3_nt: TGTGCCAGCAGCCATGGCGCGGGAGGGCCGGGTGAGCAGTTCTTC
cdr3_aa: CASSHGAGGPGEQFF

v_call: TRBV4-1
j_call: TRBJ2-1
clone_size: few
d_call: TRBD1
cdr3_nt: TGCGCCAGCAGCCAGGCCTGGACAGGGTGGGTCGGCCGGTTCTTC
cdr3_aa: CASSQAWTGWVGRFF

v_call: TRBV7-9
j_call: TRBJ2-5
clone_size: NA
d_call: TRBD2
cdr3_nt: TGTGCCAGCAGCTTCGAACTAGCGGGAGAGGAGACCCAGTACTTC
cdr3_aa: CASSFELAGEETQYF

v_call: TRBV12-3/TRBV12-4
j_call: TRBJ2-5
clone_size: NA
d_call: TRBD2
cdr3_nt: TGTGCCAGCAGTTCGCCCCAGCGGGAGTCCCAAGAGACCCAGTACTTC
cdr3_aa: CASSSPQRESQETQYF

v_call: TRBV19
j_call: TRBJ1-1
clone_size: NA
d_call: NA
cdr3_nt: TGTGCCAGTAGTATAGATCTCTGGAGAACTGAAGCTTTCTTT
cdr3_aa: CASSIDLWRTEAFF

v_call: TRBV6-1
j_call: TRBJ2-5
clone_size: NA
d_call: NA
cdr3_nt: TGTGCCAGCAGCCCCACAGGGAGCGCGGAGACCCAGTACTTC
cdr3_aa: CASSPTGSAETQYF

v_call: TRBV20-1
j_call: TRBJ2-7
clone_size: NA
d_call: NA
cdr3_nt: TGCAGTGCGAACGGAGGGGGCGCCTACGAGCAGTACTTC
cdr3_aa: CSANGGGAYEQYF

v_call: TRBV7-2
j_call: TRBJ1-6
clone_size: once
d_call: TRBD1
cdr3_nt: TGTGCCAGCAGCTTAGTCTTACAGGGGGGGCATTCACCCCTCCACTTT
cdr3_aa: CASSLVLQGGHSPLHF

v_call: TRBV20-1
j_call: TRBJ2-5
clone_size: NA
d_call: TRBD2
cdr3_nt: TGCAGTGCTAGAGACCGACTAGCGTGGGAGACCCAGTACTTC
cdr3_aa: CSARDRLAWETQYF

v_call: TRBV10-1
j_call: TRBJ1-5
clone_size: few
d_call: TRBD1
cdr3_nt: TGCGCCAGCAGTGAGTCAGAGTCAGTAACAGGGGGAGTTTATAGCAATCAGCCCCAGCGTTTT
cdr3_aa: CASSESESVTGGVYSNQPQRF

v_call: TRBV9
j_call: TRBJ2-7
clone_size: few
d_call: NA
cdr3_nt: TGTGCCAGCAGCAAGAACGGACAGCCTTCCGAGCAGTACTTC
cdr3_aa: CASSKNGQPSEQYF

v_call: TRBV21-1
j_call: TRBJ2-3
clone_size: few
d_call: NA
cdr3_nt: TGTGCCAGCAGCAACCCTTGGGGGGTAAGAGATACGCAGTATTTT
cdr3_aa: CASSNPWGVRDTQYF

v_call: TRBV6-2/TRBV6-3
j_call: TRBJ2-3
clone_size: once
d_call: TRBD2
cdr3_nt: TGTGCCAGCAGCCAGCGGGAGCTCTCAGATACGCAGTATTTT
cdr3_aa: CASSQRELSDTQYF

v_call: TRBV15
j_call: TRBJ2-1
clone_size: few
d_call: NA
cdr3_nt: TGTGCCACCAGCAGAGATCGGAGCAATGAGCAGTTCTTC
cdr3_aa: CATSRDRSNEQFF

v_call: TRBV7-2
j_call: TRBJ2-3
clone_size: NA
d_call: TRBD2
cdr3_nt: TGTGCCAGCAGACCGGGACTAGCGCGCCATACGCAGTATTTT
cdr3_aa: CASRPGLARHTQYF

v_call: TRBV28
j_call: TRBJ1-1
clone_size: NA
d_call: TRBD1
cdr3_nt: TGTGCCAGCAGTTTTAGGACAGGAGGTAACACTGAAGCTTTCTTT
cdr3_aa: CASSFRTGGNTEAFF

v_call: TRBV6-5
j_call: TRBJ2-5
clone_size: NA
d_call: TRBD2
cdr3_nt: TGTGCCAGCAGCTCAGCTAGCGGGGGCAAAGAGACCCAGTACTTC
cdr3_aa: CASSSASGGKETQYF

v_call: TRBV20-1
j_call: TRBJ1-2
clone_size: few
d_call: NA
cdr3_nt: TGCAGAGGCACAAGGGGGACGGATGGCTACACCTTC
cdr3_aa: CRGTRGTDGYTF

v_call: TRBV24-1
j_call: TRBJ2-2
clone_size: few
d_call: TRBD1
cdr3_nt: TGTGCCACCAGCGGGACAGGCACCGGGGAGCTGTTTTTT
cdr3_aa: CATSGTGTGELFF

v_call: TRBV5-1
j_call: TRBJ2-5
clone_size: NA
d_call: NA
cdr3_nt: TGTGCCAGCAGCTTAGCCCCAAAAGAGACCCAGTACTTC
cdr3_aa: CASSLAPKETQYF

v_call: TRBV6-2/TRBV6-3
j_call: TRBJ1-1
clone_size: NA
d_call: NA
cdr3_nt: TGTGCCAGCACCTACGGGGGGAGTAAAGCTGAAGCTTTCTTT
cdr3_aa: CASTYGGSKAEAFF

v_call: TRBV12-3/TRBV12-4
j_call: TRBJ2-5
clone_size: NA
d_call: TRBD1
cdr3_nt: TGTGCCAGCAGCCCCAGACAGGGGATGGAGCAGTACTTC
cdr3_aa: CASSPRQGMEQYF

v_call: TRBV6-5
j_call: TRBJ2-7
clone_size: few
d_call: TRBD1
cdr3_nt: TGTGCCAGCAGTTACCAGGCCGGGACAGGAGACTACGAGCAGTACTTC
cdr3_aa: CASSYQAGTGDYEQYF

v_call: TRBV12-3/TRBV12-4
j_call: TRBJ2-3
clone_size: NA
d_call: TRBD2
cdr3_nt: TGTGCCAGCAGTCCCGGACTAGCGGGGACCTACACAGATACGCAGTATTTT
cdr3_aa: CASSPGLAGTYTDTQYF

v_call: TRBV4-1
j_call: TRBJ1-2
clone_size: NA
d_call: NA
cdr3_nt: TGCGCCAGCAGCCAAGGCCTGGCAGGTCTGCAGAATAACTATGGCTACACCTTC
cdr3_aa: CASSQGLAGLQNNYGYTF

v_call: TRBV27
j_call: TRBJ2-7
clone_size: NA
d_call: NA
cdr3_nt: TGTGCCAGCAGTCGAGGCTTAGCGTTAACCTCAAAATCCTACGAGCAGTACTTC
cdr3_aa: CASSRGLALTSKSYEQYF

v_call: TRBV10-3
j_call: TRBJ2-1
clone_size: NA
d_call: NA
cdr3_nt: TGTGCCATCAGGCCGATTAATAGCGGAAACCGCAATGAGCAGTTCTTC
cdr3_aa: CAIRPINSGNRNEQFF

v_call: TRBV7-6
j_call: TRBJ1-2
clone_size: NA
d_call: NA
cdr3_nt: TGTGCCAGCAGCTTCGCACAGGATGGGGGCGGCGGTGGCTACACCTTC
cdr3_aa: CASSFAQDGGGGGYTF

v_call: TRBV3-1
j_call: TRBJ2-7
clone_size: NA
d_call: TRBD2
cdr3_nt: TGTGCCAGCAGCCAAGCGGGCGGGGGGTATGAGCAGTACTTC
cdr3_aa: CASSQAGGGYEQYF

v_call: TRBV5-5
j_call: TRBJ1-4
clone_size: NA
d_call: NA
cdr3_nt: TGTGCCAGCAGCTTTAACAGGGACCATGAAAAACTGTTTTTT
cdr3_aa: CASSFNRDHEKLFF

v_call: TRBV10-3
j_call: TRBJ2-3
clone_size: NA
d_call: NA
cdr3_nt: TGTGCCATCAGTGGGCCGGGACCCCATCATTTGTTT
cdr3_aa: CAISGPGPHHLF

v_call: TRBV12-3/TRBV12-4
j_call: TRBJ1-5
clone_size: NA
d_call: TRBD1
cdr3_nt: TGTGCCAGCAGTTTCTTCGGGACAGGGAATAGCAATCAGCCCCAGCATTTT
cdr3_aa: CASSFFGTGNSNQPQHF

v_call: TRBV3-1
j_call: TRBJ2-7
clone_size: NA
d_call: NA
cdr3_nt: TGTGCCAGCAGCCAAGGTCTCTTGGAGCAGTACTTC
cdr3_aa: CASSQGLLEQYF

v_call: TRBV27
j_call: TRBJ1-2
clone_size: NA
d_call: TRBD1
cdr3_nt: TGTGCCAGCAGTCCCCGGGACAGGGACCAGGAGGGCTACACCTTC
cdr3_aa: CASSPRDRDQEGYTF

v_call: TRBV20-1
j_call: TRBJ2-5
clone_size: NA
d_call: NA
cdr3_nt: TGCAGTGCTAGAGATGCCAATAGCGGCCAAAGGGTCGAGACCCAGTACTTC
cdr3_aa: CSARDANSGQRVETQYF

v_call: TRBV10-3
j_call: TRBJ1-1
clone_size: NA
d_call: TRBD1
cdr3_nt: TGTGCCGTCAGTCCCGACAGGGACACTGAAGCTTTCTTT
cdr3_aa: CAVSPDRDTEAFF

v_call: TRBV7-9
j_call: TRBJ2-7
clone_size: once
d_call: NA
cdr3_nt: TGTGCCAGCAGCTACGGACGGGAACCCTTAAGCGAGCAGTACTTC
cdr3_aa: CASSYGREPLSEQYF

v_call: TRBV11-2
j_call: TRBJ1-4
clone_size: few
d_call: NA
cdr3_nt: TGTGCCAGCAGTACAAAGATCGGGTCCCCTAATGAAAAACTGTTTTTT
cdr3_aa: CASSTKIGSPNEKLFF

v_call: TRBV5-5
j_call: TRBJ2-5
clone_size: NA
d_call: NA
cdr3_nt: TGTGCCAGCAGCTTGGGGGTCTACCAAGAGACCCAGTACTTC
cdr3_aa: CASSLGVYQETQYF

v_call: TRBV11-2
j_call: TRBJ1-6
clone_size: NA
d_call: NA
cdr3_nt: TGTGCCAGCAGGGCAGGGTGGGGTTCACCCCTCCACTTT
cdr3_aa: CASRAGWGSPLHF

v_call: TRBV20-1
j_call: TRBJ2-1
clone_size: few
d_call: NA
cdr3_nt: TGCAGTGTTAGGAGCTCCTACAATGAGCAGTTCTTC
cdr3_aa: CSVRSSYNEQFF

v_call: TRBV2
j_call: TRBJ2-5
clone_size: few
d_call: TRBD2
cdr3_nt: TGTGCCAGCAGCCGGGAGGGAAGGGTCTCGGGAGAGACCCAGTACTTC
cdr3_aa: CASSREGRVSGETQYF

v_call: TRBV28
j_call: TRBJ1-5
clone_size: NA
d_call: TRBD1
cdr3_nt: TGTGCCAGCAGTGAAACAGGGGGGTATCAGCCCCAGCATTTT
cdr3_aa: CASSETGGYQPQHF

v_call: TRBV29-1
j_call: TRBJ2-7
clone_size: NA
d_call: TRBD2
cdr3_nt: TGCAGCGTTGCGGGACTAGCGGGAGGGCCCGAGGAAGAGCAGTACTTC
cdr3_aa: CSVAGLAGGPEEEQYF

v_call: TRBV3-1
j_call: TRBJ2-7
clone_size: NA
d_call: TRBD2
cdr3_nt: TGTGCCAGCAGCCGCGTGGGACTAGCGGCCGACTACGAGCAGTACTTC
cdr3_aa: CASSRVGLAADYEQYF

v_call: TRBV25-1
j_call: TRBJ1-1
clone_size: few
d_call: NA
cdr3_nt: TGTGCCAGCAGTGTTGGACAGTTTGAAGCTTTCTTT
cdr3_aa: CASSVGQFEAFF

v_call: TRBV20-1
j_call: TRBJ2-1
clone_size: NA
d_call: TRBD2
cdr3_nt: TGCAGTGCCCCCCCAACGTCAGCGGGGACCTACAATGAGCAGTTCTTC
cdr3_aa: CSAPPTSAGTYNEQFF

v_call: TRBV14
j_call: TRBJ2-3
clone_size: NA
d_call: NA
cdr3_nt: TGTGCCAGCAGCCAAGATCTACGGCGGGAATCCGAAGATACGCAGTATTTT
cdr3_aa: CASSQDLRRESEDTQYF